Listed here are 22 T cell receptor beta chains from one sample, sequenced in a study of OX40 agonist ivuxolimab in advanced cancers. Some clones are missing from TCRdb's copy, which holds only in-frame ones; the method was immunoSEQ multiplex PCR. The sample contains about 22,000 clones, less than 90% of which appear only once. This specimen consisted of CD4+ or CD8+ T cells sorted from blood, obtained in a trial of the OX40 agonist ivuxolimab. Source of these receptors: an adult with an advanced solid tumor such as melanoma, head and neck, liver or kidney cancer.

The chain has TRBV27 and TRBJ1-5, with D uncertain. The CDR3 has 13 residues. Germline V gene sequence: CDR1 MNHEY, CDR2 SMNVEV (reference sequence). V was shortened by 5 bases and J by 10 bases, with 15 bases between the two germline ends. CDR3 in DNA: TGTGCCAGCAGTCCCTCAACTCGCAGACCCCAGCATTTT. Its translation is CASSPSTRRPQHF.

The chain employs TRBV30 and TRBJ2-5, with D possibly being TRBD1 or TRBD2 (5 bases each). V lost 6 bases and J 5 bases, leaving 19 bases between the germline ends. The CDR3 sequence is 14 residues long. The germline CDR1 and CDR2 sequences are GTSNPN and SVGIG (reference sequence). The CDR3: CACDSRGRGETQYF. Here the CDR3 DNA reads TGTGCCTGCGATTCCCGGGGCCGTGGGGAGACCCAGTACTTC.

The V call is TRBV4-1, the J call TRBJ2-1; no definite D call. Germline V gene sequence: CDR1 MGHRA, CDR2 YSYEKL. CDR3 length equals 14 residues. Trimming pared 2 bases from V and 8 bases from J, leaving 13 bases between. DNA of the CDR3: TGCGCCAGCAGCCAAAGGGCGACTGGGGATGAGCAGTTCTTC. Protein product: CASSQRATGDEQFF.

This clone came up once. The CDR3 nucleotides read TGCGCCAGCAGTCGGAGTTTAGATACGCAGTATTTT. Its protein product is CASSRSLDTQYF. The chain links TRBV10-2 to TRBJ2-3; D is undetermined. V was trimmed by 5 bases and J by 5 bases, leaving 8 bases between them. The CDR3 sequence is 12 residues long. Germline lookup yields CDR1 WSHSY and CDR2 SAAADI.

This sequence joins TRBV5-4 and TRBJ2-5; 8 bases map to TRBD2. V gave up 4 bases and J gave up 1 base; unmatched junction bases: 3. The V gene's germline CDR1 is SGHNT and CDR2 YYREEE (reference sequence). The length of the CDR3 is 14 residues. The CDR3: CASSQSGGQETQYF. In DNA form, the CDR3 reads TGTGCCAGCAGCCAAAGCGGGGGCCAAGAGACCCAGTACTTC. The full variable domain, with the rest looked up from reference TRBV5-4 and TRBJ2-5, is ETGVTQSPTHLIKTRGQQVTLRCSSQSGHNTVSWYQQALGQGPQFIFQYYREEENGRGNFPPRFSGLQFPNYSSELNVNALELDDSALYLCASSQSGGQETQYFGPGTRLLVL.

The chain joins TRBV13 to TRBJ2-5; 10 bases match TRBD2. The CDR3 is 17 amino acids. CDR1 is PRHDT and CDR2 is FYEKMQ in the germline V gene (reference sequence). The junction had 14 bases not matched to a gene; V was cut back by 5 bases and J by 5 bases. CDR3 in DNA: TGTGCCAGCAGCGAGCGGGAGGGACAAATCCAAACGGAGACCCAGTACTTC. Amino acid sequence: CASSEREGQIQTETQYF. Combining the CDR3 with reference TRBV13 and TRBJ2-5 gives the whole variable domain AAGVIQSPRHLIKEKRETATLKCYPIPRHDTVYWYQQGPGQDPQFLISFYEKMQSDKGSIPDRFSAQQFSDYHSELNMSSLELGDSALYFCASSEREGQIQTETQYFGPGTRLLVL.

This chain uses TRBV7-9 with TRBJ2-5; 16 positions agree with TRBD2. J was trimmed by 5 bases and V by 5 bases; bases with no gene match: 8. The CDR3 consists of 17 residues. From germline, CDR1 is SEHNR and CDR2 FQNEAQ (reference sequence). CDR3 DNA: TGTGCCAGCAGCGCTGGGACTAGCGGGGGGGCAATGGAGACCCAGTACTTC. It codes for CASSAGTSGGAMETQYF.

The chain links TRBV9 to TRBJ2-4, with D possibly called TRBD1 or TRBD2 (6 bases each). The CDR3 loop spans 14 amino acids. Germline-derived CDR1 and CDR2 are SGDLS and YYNGEE. V was trimmed by 5 bases and J by 7 bases, leaving 16 bases between them. The CDR3 DNA sequence: TGTGCCAGCAGTTTGGGACTTACAGGGAACATTCAGTACTTC. Encoded protein: CASSLGLTGNIQYF. Full variable domain (outside the CDR3, taken from reference TRBV9 and TRBJ2-4): DSGVTQTPKHLITATGQRVTLRCSPRSGDLSVYWYQQSLDQGLQFLIQYYNGEERAKGNILERFSAQQFPDLHSELNLSSLELGDSALYFCASSLGLTGNIQYFGAGTRLSVL.

This clone was counted only a few times. This rearrangement joins TRBV28 to TRBJ2-2, with 7 bases that match TRBD1. CDR3 size: 13 residues. With V trimmed by 11 bases and J by 0 bases, 3 bases remained unmatched. Germline CDR1 reads MDHEN; CDR2 reads SYDVKM. In nucleotides, the CDR3 is TGTGCCGTCAGGGGGACGAACACCGGGGAGCTGTTTTTT. Its protein product is CAVRGTNTGELFF.

A few counts support this clone. The chain recombines TRBV4-1 with TRBJ1-1; D unclear. Trimming cost V 5 bases and J 3 bases, with 4 bases left between them. Per germline, CDR1 MGHRA and CDR2 YSYEKL. The CDR3 length is 11 residues. This CDR3 reads CASSGDTEAFF. The CDR3 bases are TGCGCCAGCAGCGGGGACACTGAAGCTTTCTTT.

The chain's CDR3 is CASNLLDRNTEAFF. The CDR3 coding sequence is TGCGCCAGCAACCTCCTCGACAGGAACACTGAAGCTTTCTTT. This chain connects TRBV5-1 to TRBJ1-1, with a weak D call TRBD1 (5 bases). This CDR3 has 14 residues. Trimming took 6 bases from V and 1 from J, leaving 13 bases between them. Germline V gives CDR1 SGHRS, CDR2 YFSETQ.

The rearrangement joins TRBV11-3 to TRBJ1-2, with unresolved D. This CDR3 region has 15 residues. The germline CDR1 and CDR2 sequences are SGHNT and YENEEA. V lost 1 base and J 0 bases, leaving 9 bases between the germline ends. The CDR3 is CASSLALGSNYGYTF. The DNA of the CDR3 is TGTGCCAGCAGCTTAGCGCTGGGTTCTAACTATGGCTACACCTTC.

The rearrangement links TRBV15 to TRBJ1-6; D ambiguous. The CDR3 is 16 residues long. In germline, CDR1 is LNHNV, CDR2 YYDKDF (reference sequence). Trimming left V 1 base short and J 0 bases short, with 7 bases between. This CDR3 is CATSRARSSYNSPLHF. In DNA form, the CDR3 reads TGTGCCACCAGCAGAGCTAGGAGCTCCTATAATTCACCCCTCCACTTT.

The V call is TRBV7-9, the J call TRBJ1-5; D unclear. Germline CDR1 is SEHNR and CDR2 is FQNEAQ (reference sequence). The CDR3 contains 14 residues. V lost 5 bases and J 7 bases, leaving 15 bases between the germline ends. The CDR3 loop is CASSGGGPRQPQHF. CDR3 bases: TGTGCCAGCAGCGGAGGTGGGCCGAGACAGCCCCAGCATTTT.

The V gene is TRBV2, the J gene TRBJ1-4; 7 positions agree with TRBD1. The V and J ends lost 7 bases and 8 bases, in that order; junction bases with no gene match: 13. The CDR3 length is 15 residues. Per germline, CDR1 SNHLY and CDR2 FYNNEI. The CDR3 reads CASTDRLRNREKLFF. DNA for the CDR3: TGTGCCAGCACGGACAGGCTCCGTAATCGGGAAAAACTGTTTTTT.

The J gene is TRBJ2-2, the V gene TRBV6-6; 9 nucleotides agree with TRBD1. CDR3 length: 15 residues. Germline V gene lookup returns CDR1 MNHNY and CDR2 SVGAGI (reference sequence). The junction had 9 bases not matched to a gene; V was cut back by 6 bases and J by 7 bases. The CDR3, as DNA: TGTGCCAGCAGCACCGGGACAGGGCTTCTCGGGGAGCTGTTTTTT. Its protein product is CASSTGTGLLGELFF.

The CDR3 region is CASSQSWGDEAFF. CDR3 nucleotide sequence: TGTGCCAGCAGCCAAAGCTGGGGGGATGAAGCTTTCTTT. V gene TRBV7-3 combines with J gene TRBJ1-1, with D perhaps matching TRBD1 (5 bases). This CDR3 has 13 amino acids. The V end lost 5 bases, the J end lost 7 bases, and 14 bases lay between the germline ends. From germline, CDR1 is SGHTA and CDR2 FQGTGA.

This chain links TRBV18 with TRBJ1-5; D possibly corresponds to TRBD1 (6 bases). Deletions cut 3 bases from V and 0 bases from J, with 12 bases between. CDR1 and CDR2 (germline): KGHSH, LQKENI. This CDR3 spans 16 amino acids. CDR3 bases: TGTGCCAGCTCACCTTCCGGGACACATAGCAATCAGCCCCAGCATTTT. Its translation: CASSPSGTHSNQPQHF.

This chain uses TRBV27 with TRBJ2-1, with TRBD1 identical over 7 bases. The CDR3 consists of 14 residues. Germline V gives CDR1 MNHEY, CDR2 SMNVEV (reference sequence). J lost 4 bases, V lost 7 bases, and 7 bases had no gene match. CDR3 loop: CASMIGQAYNEQFF. The DNA of the CDR3 is TGTGCCAGCATGATCGGACAGGCTTACAATGAGCAGTTCTTC.

About this clone itself: The sample has other DNA sequences that encode this CDR3 too. The CDR3 sequence: CASSLGQNTEAFF. The CDR3 nucleotides read TGTGCCAGCAGCCTAGGACAGAACACTGAAGCTTTCTTT. This sequence joins TRBV7-6 and TRBJ1-1, with D possibly matching TRBD1 (5 bases). The CDR3 spans 13 residues. V was clipped by 5 bases and J by 1 base, with 8 bases between them. CDR1 SGHVS and CDR2 FNYEAQ come from the germline V gene.

The V and J genes are TRBV7-6 and TRBJ2-2, with 12 positions matching TRBD2. CDR1 and CDR2 from the germline V gene are SGHVS and FNYEAQ. With 1 base clipped from V and 0 bases from J, the junction kept 3 bases outside the gene matches. This CDR3 spans 18 amino acids. The CDR3 is CASSLVLAGGTNTGELFF. The CDR3, as DNA: TGTGCCAGCAGCTTAGTGCTAGCGGGGGGGACGAACACCGGGGAGCTGTTTTTT.

The rearrangement uses TRBV19 and TRBJ2-7; weak D call: TRBD1 (6 bases). The CDR3 runs to 14 residues. Per the germline V gene, CDR1 is LNHDA and CDR2 is SQIVND (reference sequence). V was pared by 3 bases and J by 0 bases, with 9 bases between. The CDR3 DNA reads TGTGCCAGTAGTATCACAGGGAGCTCCTACGAGCAGTACTTC. This encodes CASSITGSSYEQYF.